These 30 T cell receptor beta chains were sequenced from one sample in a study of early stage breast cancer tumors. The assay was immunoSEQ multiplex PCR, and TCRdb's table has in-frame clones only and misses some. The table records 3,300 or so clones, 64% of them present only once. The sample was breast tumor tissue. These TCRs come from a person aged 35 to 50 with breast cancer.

In nucleotides, the CDR3 is TGTGCCAGCAGCAGCCGGGACTCATTTATCCAAGAGACCCAGTACTTC. This gives the protein CASSSRDSFIQETQYF. The V call is TRBV5-4, the J call TRBJ2-5, with D possibly TRBD2 on 6 matching bases. The germline V gene encodes CDR1 SGHNT and CDR2 YYREEE (reference sequence). This CDR3 is 16 amino acids long. The V and J ends lost 4 bases and 1 base respectively, with 17 bases between them.

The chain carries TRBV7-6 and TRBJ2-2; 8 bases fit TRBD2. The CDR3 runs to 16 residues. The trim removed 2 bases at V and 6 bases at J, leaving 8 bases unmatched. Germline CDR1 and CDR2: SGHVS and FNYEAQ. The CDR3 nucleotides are TGTGCCAGCAGCTTACGCGGGAGGCAAAACCCCGGGGAGCTGTTTTTT. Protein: CASSLRGRQNPGELFF.

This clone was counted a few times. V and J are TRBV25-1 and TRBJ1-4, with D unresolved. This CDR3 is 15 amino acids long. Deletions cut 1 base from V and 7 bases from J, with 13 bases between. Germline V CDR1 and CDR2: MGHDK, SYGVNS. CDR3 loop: CASSESTSGAEKLFF. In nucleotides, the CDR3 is TGTGCCAGCAGTGAATCGACCTCGGGAGCTGAAAAACTGTTTTTT.

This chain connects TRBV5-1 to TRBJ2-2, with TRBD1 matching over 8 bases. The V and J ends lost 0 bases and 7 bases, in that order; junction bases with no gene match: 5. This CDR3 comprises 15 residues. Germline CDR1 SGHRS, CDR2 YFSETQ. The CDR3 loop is CASSLGQGRRGELFF. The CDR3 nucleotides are TGCGCCAGCAGCTTGGGACAGGGGAGACGCGGGGAGCTGTTTTTT.

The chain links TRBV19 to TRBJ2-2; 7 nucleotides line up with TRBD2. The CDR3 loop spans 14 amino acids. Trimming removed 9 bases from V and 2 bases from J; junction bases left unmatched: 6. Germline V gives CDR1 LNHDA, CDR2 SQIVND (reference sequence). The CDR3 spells CASTPGGNTGELFF. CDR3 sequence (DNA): TGTGCCAGCACCCCGGGGGGAAACACCGGGGAGCTGTTTTTT.

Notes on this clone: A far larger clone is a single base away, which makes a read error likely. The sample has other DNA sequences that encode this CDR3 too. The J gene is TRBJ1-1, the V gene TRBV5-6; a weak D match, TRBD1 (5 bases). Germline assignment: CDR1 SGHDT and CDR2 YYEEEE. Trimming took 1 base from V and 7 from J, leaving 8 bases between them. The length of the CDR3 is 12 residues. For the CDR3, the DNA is TGTGCCAGCAGCTTGCGGGGGAATGAAGCTTTCTTT. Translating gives CASSLRGNEAFF.

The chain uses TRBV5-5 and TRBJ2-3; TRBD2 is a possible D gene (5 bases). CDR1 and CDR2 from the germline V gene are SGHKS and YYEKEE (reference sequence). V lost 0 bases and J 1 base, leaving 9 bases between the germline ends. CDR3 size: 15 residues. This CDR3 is CASSLGIGGTDTQYF. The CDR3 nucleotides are TGTGCCAGCAGCTTGGGTATCGGGGGCACAGATACGCAGTATTTT.

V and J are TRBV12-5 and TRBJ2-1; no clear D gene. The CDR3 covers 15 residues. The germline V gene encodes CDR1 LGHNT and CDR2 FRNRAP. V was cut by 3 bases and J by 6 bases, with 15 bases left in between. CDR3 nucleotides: TGTGCTAGTGGTTTTTTGAGGCTTAGTTCCAATGAGCAGTTCTTC. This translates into CASGFLRLSSNEQFF.

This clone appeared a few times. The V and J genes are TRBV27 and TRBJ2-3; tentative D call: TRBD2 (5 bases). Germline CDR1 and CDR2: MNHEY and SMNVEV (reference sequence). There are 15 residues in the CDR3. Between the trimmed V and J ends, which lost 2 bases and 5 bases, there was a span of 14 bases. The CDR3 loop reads CASSLGLRGLDTQYF. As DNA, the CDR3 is TGTGCCAGCAGTTTAGGTCTCCGGGGTTTAGATACGCAGTATTTT.

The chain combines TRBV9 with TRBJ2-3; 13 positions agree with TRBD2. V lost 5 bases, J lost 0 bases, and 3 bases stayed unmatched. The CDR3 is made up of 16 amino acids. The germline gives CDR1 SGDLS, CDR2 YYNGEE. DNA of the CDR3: TGTGCCAGCAGTCAACTAGCGGGAGGGAGCACAGATACGCAGTATTTT. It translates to CASSQLAGGSTDTQYF. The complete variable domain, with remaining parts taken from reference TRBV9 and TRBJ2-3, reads DSGVTQTPKHLITATGQRVTLRCSPRSGDLSVYWYQQSLDQGLQFLIQYYNGEERAKGNILERFSAQQFPDLHSELNLSSLELGDSALYFCASSQLAGGSTDTQYFGPGTRLTVL.

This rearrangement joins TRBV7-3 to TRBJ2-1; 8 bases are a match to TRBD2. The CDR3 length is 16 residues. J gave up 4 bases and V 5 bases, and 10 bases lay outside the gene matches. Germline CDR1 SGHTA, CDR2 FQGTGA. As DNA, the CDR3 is TGTGCCAGCAGCCAAGGGCCAGCGGGAGTTTACAATGAGCAGTTCTTC. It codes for CASSQGPAGVYNEQFF.

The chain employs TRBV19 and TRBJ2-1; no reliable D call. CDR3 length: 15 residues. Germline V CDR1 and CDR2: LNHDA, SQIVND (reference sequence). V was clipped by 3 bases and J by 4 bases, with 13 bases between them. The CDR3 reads CASSMFRIPYNEQFF. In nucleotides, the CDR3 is TGTGCCAGTAGTATGTTTAGAATCCCTTACAATGAGCAGTTCTTC. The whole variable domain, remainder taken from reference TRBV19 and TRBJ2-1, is DGGITQSPKYLFRKEGQNVTLSCEQNLNHDAMYWYRQDPGQGLRLIYYSQIVNDFQKGDIAEGYSVSREKKESFPLTVTSAQKNPTAFYLCASSMFRIPYNEQFFGPGTRLTVL.

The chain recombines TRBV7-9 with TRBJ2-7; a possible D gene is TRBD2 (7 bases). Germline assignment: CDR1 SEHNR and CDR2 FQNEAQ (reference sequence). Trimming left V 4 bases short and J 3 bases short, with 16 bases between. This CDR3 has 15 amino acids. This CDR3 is CASSSVGGANYEQYF. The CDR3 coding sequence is TGTGCCAGCAGCTCAGTAGGGGGGGCCAACTACGAGCAGTACTTC.

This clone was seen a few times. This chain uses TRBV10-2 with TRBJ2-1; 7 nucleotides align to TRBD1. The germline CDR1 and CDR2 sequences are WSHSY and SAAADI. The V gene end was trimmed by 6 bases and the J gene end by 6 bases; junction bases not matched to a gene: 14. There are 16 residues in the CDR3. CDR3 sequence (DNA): TGCGCCAGCAGCTTCACACAGGGGTTTGGGTCCAATGAGCAGTTCTTC. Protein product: CASSFTQGFGSNEQFF.

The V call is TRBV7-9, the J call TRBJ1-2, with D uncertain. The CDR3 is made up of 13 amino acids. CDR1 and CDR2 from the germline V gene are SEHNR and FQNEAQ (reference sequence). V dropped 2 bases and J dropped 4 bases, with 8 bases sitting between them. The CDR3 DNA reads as TGTGCCAGCAGCTTAAAGTGGGGCTATGGCTACACCTTC. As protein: CASSLKWGYGYTF.

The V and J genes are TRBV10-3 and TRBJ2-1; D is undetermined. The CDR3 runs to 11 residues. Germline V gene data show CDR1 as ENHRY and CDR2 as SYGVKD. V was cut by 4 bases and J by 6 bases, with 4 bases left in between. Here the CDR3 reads CAISVGNEQFF. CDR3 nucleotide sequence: TGTGCCATCAGTGTGGGCAATGAGCAGTTCTTC.

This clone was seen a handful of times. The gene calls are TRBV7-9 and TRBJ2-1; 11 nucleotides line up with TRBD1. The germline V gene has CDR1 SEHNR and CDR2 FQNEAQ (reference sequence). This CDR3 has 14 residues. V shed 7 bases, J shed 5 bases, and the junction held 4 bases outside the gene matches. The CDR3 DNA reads TGTGCCAGCAATGGGGGACAGGGGGACAATGAGCAGTTCTTC. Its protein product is CASNGGQGDNEQFF. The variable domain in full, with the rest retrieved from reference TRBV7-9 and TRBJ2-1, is DTGVSQNPRHKITKRGQNVTFRCDPISEHNRLYWYRQTLGQGPEFLTYFQNEAQLEKSRLLSDRFSAERPKGSFSTLEIQRTEQGDSAMYLCASNGGQGDNEQFFGPGTRLTVL.

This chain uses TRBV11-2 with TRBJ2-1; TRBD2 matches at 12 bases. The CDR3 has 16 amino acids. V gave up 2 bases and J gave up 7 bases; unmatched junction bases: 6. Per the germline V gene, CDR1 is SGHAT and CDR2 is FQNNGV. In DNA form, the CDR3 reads TGTGCCAGCAGCTTACTAGCGGGAGGGCAGATGAATGAGCAGTTCTTC. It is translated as CASSLLAGGQMNEQFF.

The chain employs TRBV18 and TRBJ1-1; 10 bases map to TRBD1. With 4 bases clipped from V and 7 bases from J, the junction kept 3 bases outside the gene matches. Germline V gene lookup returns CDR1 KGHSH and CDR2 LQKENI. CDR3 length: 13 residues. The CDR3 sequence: CASSLGQGVEAFF. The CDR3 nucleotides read TGTGCCAGCTCACTCGGACAGGGGGTTGAAGCTTTCTTT.

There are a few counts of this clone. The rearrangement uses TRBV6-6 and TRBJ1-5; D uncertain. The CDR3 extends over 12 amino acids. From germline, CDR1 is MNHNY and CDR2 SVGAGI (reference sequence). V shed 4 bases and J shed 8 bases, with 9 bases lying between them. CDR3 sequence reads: CASSSGSKPQHF. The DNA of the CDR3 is TGTGCCAGCAGTTCGGGTTCTAAGCCCCAGCATTTT.

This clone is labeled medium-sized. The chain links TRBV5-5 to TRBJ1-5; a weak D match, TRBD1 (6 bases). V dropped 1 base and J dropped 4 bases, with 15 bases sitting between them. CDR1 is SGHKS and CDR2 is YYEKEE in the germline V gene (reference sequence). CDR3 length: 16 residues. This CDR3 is CASSLWGRQGNQPQHF. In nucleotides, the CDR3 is TGTGCCAGCAGCTTGTGGGGCAGGCAGGGGAATCAGCCCCAGCATTTT.

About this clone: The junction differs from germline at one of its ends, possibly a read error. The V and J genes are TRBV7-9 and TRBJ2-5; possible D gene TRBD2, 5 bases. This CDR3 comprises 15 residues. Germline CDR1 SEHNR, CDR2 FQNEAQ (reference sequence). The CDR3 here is CASSLGSQIQETQYF. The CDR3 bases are TGCGCCAGCAGCTTAGGGAGTCAAATACAAGAGACCCAGTACTTC. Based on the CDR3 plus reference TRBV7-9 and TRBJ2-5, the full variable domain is DTGVSQNPRHKITKRGQNVTFRCDPISEHNRLYWYRQTLGQGPEFLTYFQNEAQLEKSRLLSDRFSAERPKGSFSTLEIQRTEQGDSAMYLCASSLGSQIQETQYFGPGTRLLVL.

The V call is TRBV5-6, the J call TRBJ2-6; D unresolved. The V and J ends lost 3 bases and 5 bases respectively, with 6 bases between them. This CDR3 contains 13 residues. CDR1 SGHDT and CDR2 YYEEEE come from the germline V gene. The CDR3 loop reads CASSSVRANVLTF. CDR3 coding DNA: TGTGCCAGCAGCTCCGTAAGGGCCAACGTCCTGACTTTC.

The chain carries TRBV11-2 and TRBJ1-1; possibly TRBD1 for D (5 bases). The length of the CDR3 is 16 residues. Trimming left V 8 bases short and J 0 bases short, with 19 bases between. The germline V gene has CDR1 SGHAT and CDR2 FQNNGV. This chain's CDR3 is CASGTIEASMNTEAFF. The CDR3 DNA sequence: TGTGCCAGCGGGACCATCGAGGCATCTATGAACACTGAAGCTTTCTTT. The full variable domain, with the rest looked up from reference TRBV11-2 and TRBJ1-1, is EAGVAQSPRYKIIEKRQSVAFWCNPISGHATLYWYQQILGQGPKLLIQFQNNGVVDDSQLPKDRFSAERLKGVDSTLKIQPAKLEDSAVYLCASGTIEASMNTEAFFGQGTRLTVV.

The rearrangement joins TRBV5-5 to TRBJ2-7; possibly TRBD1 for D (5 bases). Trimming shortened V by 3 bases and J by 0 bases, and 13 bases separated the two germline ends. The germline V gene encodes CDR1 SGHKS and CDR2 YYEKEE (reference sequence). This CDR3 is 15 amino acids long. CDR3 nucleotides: TGTGCCAGCAGCTACGACAGCCGCCTCTCCTACGAGCAGTACTTC. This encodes CASSYDSRLSYEQYF.

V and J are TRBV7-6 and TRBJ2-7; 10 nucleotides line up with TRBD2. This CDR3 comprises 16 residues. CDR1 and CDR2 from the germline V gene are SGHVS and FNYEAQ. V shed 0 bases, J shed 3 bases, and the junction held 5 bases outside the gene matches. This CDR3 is CASSLAGTSEDYEQYF. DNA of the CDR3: TGTGCCAGCAGCTTAGCCGGGACTAGCGAGGACTACGAGCAGTACTTC.

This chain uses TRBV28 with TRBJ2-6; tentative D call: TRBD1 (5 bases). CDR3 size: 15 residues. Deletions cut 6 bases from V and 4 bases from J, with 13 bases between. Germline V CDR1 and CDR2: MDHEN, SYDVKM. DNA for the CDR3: TGTGCCAGCAGGCCAACAGGACCCGGGGCCAACGTCCTGACTTTC. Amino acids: CASRPTGPGANVLTF.

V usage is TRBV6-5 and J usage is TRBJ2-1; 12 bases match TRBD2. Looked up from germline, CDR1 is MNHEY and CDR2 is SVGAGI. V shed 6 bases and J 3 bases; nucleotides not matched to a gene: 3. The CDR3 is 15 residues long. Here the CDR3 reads CASRGLAGLYNEQFF. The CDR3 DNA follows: TGTGCCAGCAGAGGACTAGCGGGACTCTACAATGAGCAGTTCTTC.

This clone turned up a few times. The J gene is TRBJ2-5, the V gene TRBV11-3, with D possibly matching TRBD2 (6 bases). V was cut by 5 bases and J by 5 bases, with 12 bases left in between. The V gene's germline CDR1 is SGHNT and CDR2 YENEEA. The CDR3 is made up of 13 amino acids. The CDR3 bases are TGTGCCAGCAGCGCCACTAGCCGGGAGACCCAGTACTTC. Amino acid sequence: CASSATSRETQYF.

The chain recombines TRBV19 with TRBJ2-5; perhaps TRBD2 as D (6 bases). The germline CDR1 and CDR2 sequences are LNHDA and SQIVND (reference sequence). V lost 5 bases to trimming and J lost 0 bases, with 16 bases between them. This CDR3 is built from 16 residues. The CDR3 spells CASSPPGLAYQETQYF. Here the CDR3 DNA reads TGTGCCAGTAGTCCACCGGGACTCGCGTACCAAGAGACCCAGTACTTC.